These 23 T cell receptor beta chains originate from one sample sequenced in a study of blood T cell repertoires in COVID-19. TCRdb's table, derived via immunoSEQ multiplex PCR, lists solely in-frame clones and lacks some. Altogether approximately 61,000 clones are present, 75% to 90% being singletons, with the ten largest covering around 15%. The sequencing sample was made of peripheral blood. These receptors were collected from a human donor in a cohort sampled during active COVID-19.

The chain recombines TRBV7-2 with TRBJ2-4; D perhaps matches TRBD2 (6 bases). The CDR3 covers 15 residues. V shed 5 bases and J shed 3 bases, with 14 bases lying between them. CDR1 SGHTA and CDR2 FQGNSA come from the germline V gene. CDR3 amino acids: CASSGGGIGKNIQYF. In DNA, the CDR3 is TGTGCCAGCAGCGGAGGCGGGATAGGCAAAAACATTCAGTACTTC.

The chain couples TRBV18 to TRBJ1-5; tentative D call: TRBD1 (5 bases). Trimming pared 4 bases from V and 0 bases from J, leaving 7 bases between. The CDR3 contains 14 residues. CDR1 is KGHSH and CDR2 is LQKENI in the germline V gene. The CDR3 DNA reads TGTGCCAGCTCACAGACAGATAGCAATCAGCCCCAGCATTTT. This gives the protein CASSQTDSNQPQHF.

There are a few counts of this clone. This chain uses TRBV19 with TRBJ1-5, with unresolved D. V lost 1 base to trimming and J lost 4 bases, with 5 bases between them. The CDR3 has 13 amino acids. Germline CDR1 is LNHDA and CDR2 is SQIVND (reference sequence). CDR3 in DNA: TGTGCCAGTAGTATAGCCACTAATCAGCCCCAGCATTTT. Translated: CASSIATNQPQHF.

The rearrangement joins TRBV12-3 or TRBV12-4 to TRBJ1-6, with D perhaps TRBD1 (5 bases). Trimming left V 6 bases short and J 6 bases short, with 6 bases between. This CDR3 is 12 amino acids long. CDR3 in DNA: TGTGCCAGCAGCGACAGTAATTCACCCCTCCACTTT. Its translation is CASSDSNSPLHF.

The gene calls are TRBV3-1 (or the pseudogene TRBV3-2) and TRBJ2-1; 7 positions agree with TRBD2. This CDR3 contains 16 residues. Germline V gives CDR1 LGHDT, CDR2 YNNKEL (reference sequence). J gave up 0 bases and V 4 bases, and 6 bases lay outside the gene matches. CDR3 amino acids: CASSPLRGSSYNEQFF. The CDR3 region has the DNA TGTGCCAGCAGCCCCCTTCGCGGGAGCTCCTACAATGAGCAGTTCTTC.

The chain employs TRBV6-5 and TRBJ2-1; TRBD1 aligns across 7 bases. Germline V gene data show CDR1 as MNHEY and CDR2 as SVGAGI. This CDR3 region has 14 residues. V was clipped by 0 bases and J by 14 bases; unmatched bases: 10. The CDR3, as DNA: TGTGCCAGCAGTTACTCGCACAGGGGCCAGGGGGAGTTCTTC. Protein sequence: CASSYSHRGQGEFF.

The chain carries TRBV5-5 and TRBJ1-5; D may be TRBD1 (6 bases). CDR3 length: 15 residues. CDR1 and CDR2 (germline): SGHKS, YYEKEE (reference sequence). V was shortened by 5 bases and J by 5 bases, with 17 bases between the two germline ends. The CDR3 DNA is TGTGCCAGCAGTCAACAGGGTAACCACGATCAGCCCCAGCATTTT. Amino acid sequence: CASSQQGNHDQPQHF.

The J gene is TRBJ1-2, the V gene TRBV5-1, with D perhaps TRBD1 (6 bases). The V gene's germline CDR1 is SGHRS and CDR2 YFSETQ. CDR3 length equals 16 residues. Trimming removed 5 bases from V and 0 bases from J, with 17 bases in between. The CDR3 DNA reads as TGCGCCAGCAGTTGGACAGCGGATTCCCCTAACTATGGCTACACCTTC. Its protein product is CASSWTADSPNYGYTF.

This clone appeared once. The chain couples TRBV19 to TRBJ1-1, with 9 bases identical to TRBD1. This CDR3 contains 14 residues. Germline lookup yields CDR1 LNHDA and CDR2 SQIVND (reference sequence). Trimming removed 5 bases from V and 3 bases from J; junction bases left unmatched: 4. The CDR3 nucleotides are TGTGCCAGTAGTGGGGACAGGGTGGACACTGAAGCTTTCTTT. It translates to CASSGDRVDTEAFF.

This clone came up once. This sequence joins TRBV2 and TRBJ1-1; TRBD1 might be the D (6 bases). Germline lookup yields CDR1 SNHLY and CDR2 FYNNEI. CDR3 length: 15 amino acids. Trimming removed 2 bases from V and 10 bases from J, with 20 bases in between. The CDR3 here is CASSEPWDTRVRAFF. CDR3 DNA: TGTGCCAGCAGTGAACCCTGGGACACCCGGGTGAGAGCTTTCTTT.

This sequence joins TRBV6-1 and TRBJ1-2; 8 bases are shared with TRBD1. Germline CDR1 reads MNHNS; CDR2 reads SASEGT. V was pared by 2 bases and J by 8 bases, with 7 bases of the junction left unmatched. This CDR3 contains 14 residues. In DNA, the CDR3 is TGTGCCAGCAGTGAACCAGACAGGGGTAAAGGCTACACCTTC. Protein: CASSEPDRGKGYTF.

This clone was seen only a few times. The chain links TRBV30 to TRBJ1-5, with D hard to call. V was clipped by 2 bases and J by 10 bases, with 15 bases between them. In germline, CDR1 is GTSNPN, CDR2 SVGIG (reference sequence). The CDR3 runs to 13 residues. The CDR3 DNA is TGTGCCTGGAGTAGACCCCAGGTCGCTCCCCAGCATTTT. This sequence encodes CAWSRPQVAPQHF.

V and J are TRBV7-2 and TRBJ2-1, with D perhaps TRBD2 (6 bases). This CDR3 contains 15 residues. CDR1 and CDR2 from the germline V gene are SGHTA and FQGNSA. The V and J ends lost 3 bases and 4 bases respectively, with 13 bases between them. The CDR3 DNA reads TGTGCCAGCAGCTTGGTAGGGAGGCCATACAATGAGCAGTTCTTC. It encodes CASSLVGRPYNEQFF.

The gene calls are TRBV19 and TRBJ1-5; D perhaps matches TRBD1 (6 bases). Trimming shortened V by 8 bases and J by 4 bases, and 18 bases separated the two germline ends. The CDR3 has 15 amino acids. CDR1 and CDR2 from the germline V gene are LNHDA and SQIVND (reference sequence). CDR3 nucleotides: TGTGCCAGTTGTTTTATGAGGGGGACAAATCAGCCCCAGCATTTT. It translates to CASCFMRGTNQPQHF.

This clone was seen only a few times. The chain combines TRBV18 with TRBJ2-1, with no clear D. Germline V gene data show CDR1 as KGHSH and CDR2 as LQKENI. The CDR3 consists of 11 residues. Trimming took off 3 bases at V and 7 bases at J, with 4 bases between the two ends. CDR3 region: CASSPRNEQFF. CDR3 DNA: TGTGCCAGCTCACCGAGAAATGAGCAGTTCTTC.

V is TRBV5-1 and J is TRBJ2-5; D ambiguous. CDR1 is SGHRS and CDR2 is YFSETQ in the germline V gene. The V gene lost 1 base and the J gene lost 2 bases, with 9 bases spanning the gap. This CDR3 has 14 amino acids. The CDR3 loop reads CASSLKQAQETQYF. The DNA for the CDR3 is TGCGCCAGCAGCTTGAAGCAGGCACAAGAGACCCAGTACTTC.

In its sample, this clone was seen a few times. The CDR3 region is CSAPPGGLYNEQFF. The CDR3 DNA sequence: TGCAGCGCCCCCCCGGGGGGTCTCTACAATGAGCAGTTCTTC. This chain links TRBV29-1 with TRBJ2-1; 7 bases line up with TRBD2. CDR3 length equals 14 residues. The ends lost 7 bases at V and 3 bases at J; junction bases unmatched: 9. Germline V gives CDR1 SQVTM, CDR2 ANQGSEA.

The chain uses TRBV4-1 and TRBJ1-2; D gene uncertain. V lost 1 base, J lost 3 bases, and 9 bases lay in between. The V gene's germline CDR1 is MGHRA and CDR2 YSYEKL. The length of the CDR3 is 14 residues. This CDR3 is CASSQGWGDYGYTF. The DNA for the CDR3 is TGCGCCAGCAGCCAAGGCTGGGGAGACTATGGCTACACCTTC.

The chain couples TRBV19 to TRBJ2-2, with D perhaps matching TRBD2 (6 bases). Germline loops: CDR1 LNHDA, CDR2 SQIVND (reference sequence). V was shortened by 4 bases and J by 7 bases, with 10 bases between the two germline ends. The CDR3 is 13 amino acids. DNA for the CDR3: TGTGCCAGTAGTACCGCCGGGAGCGGGGAGCTGTTTTTT. Its translation: CASSTAGSGELFF.

The chain links TRBV6-1 to TRBJ2-2; 7 bases match TRBD2. Germline V lookup: CDR1 MNHNS, CDR2 SASEGT. This CDR3 is 17 amino acids long. V was clipped by 4 bases and J by 7 bases; unmatched bases: 15. CDR3 coding DNA: TGTGCCAGCAGTGCCACGTTTGCGGGAGTAACCGTCGGGGAGCTGTTTTTT. As protein: CASSATFAGVTVGELFF.

The chain has TRBV27 and TRBJ2-7; 12 bases line up with TRBD2. V lost 5 bases and J lost 0; bases outside the gene matches: 5. The CDR3 loop spans 16 amino acids. Germline loops: CDR1 MNHEY, CDR2 SMNVEV (reference sequence). CDR3 residues: CASSAQLAGGSYEQYF. The CDR3 DNA is TGTGCCAGCAGTGCCCAACTAGCGGGAGGCTCCTACGAGCAGTACTTC.

The chain uses TRBV28 and TRBJ1-4, with TRBD1 matching 8 bases. Germline V lookup: CDR1 MDHEN, CDR2 SYDVKM. The CDR3 length is 16 residues. Trimming removed 3 bases from V and 1 base from J; junction bases left unmatched: 4. The CDR3 DNA sequence: TGTGCCAGCAGTTTTGGGACAGGCCTAACTAATGAAAAACTGTTTTTT. Translation: CASSFGTGLTNEKLFF. The full variable domain, in which reference TRBV28 and TRBJ1-4 provide the parts outside the CDR3, is DVKVTQSSRYLVKRTGEKVFLECVQDMDHENMFWYRQDPGLGLRLIYFSYDVKMKEKGDIPEGYSVSREKKERFSLILESASTNQTSMYLCASSFGTGLTNEKLFFGSGTQLSVL.

V is TRBV27 and J is TRBJ2-7; 11 bases match TRBD2. Germline V gives CDR1 MNHEY, CDR2 SMNVEV (reference sequence). This CDR3 has 16 amino acids. The V segment lost 5 bases and the J segment 3 bases; nucleotides outside the gene matches: 9. This chain's CDR3 is CASSPHRGTSGYEQYF. The CDR3 DNA reads TGTGCCAGCAGTCCACACAGGGGGACTAGCGGCTACGAGCAGTACTTC.